Below, 24 T cell receptor beta chains from the same sample are listed, as sequenced in a study of beta chain features in type 1 diabetes. Isolated RNA was reverse transcribed in full, so expressed TCRB transcripts were sequenced. Assay: immunoSEQ multiplex PCR; the TCRdb copy retains only in-frame clones and omits some. There are 680,000 or so clones in the sample; roughly a sixth occur only once, and more than 0.08% lies in the top ten. The specimen was naive CD4+ T cells from blood. Receptors originate from a man between 18 and 29 years old in good health.

This clone was found a few times. The chain recombines TRBV18 with TRBJ2-5; TRBD1 matches 7 bases. Germline lookup yields CDR1 KGHSH and CDR2 LQKENI. J gave up 6 bases and V 3 bases, and 4 bases lay outside the gene matches. This CDR3 is 13 amino acids long. CDR3 sequence reads: CASSPDRAKTQYF. The CDR3 coding sequence is TGTGCCAGCTCACCCGACAGGGCCAAGACCCAGTACTTC.

On this clone itself: The sample carries other DNA sequences with the same CDR3. The chain links TRBV9 to TRBJ2-7, with D unresolved. CDR3 length: 13 residues. CDR1 and CDR2 from the germline V gene are SGDLS and YYNGEE. With 1 base removed from V and 0 bases from J, the gap between germline ends came to 5 bases. The CDR3 DNA follows: TGTGCCAGCAGCGTAACTGCCTCCTACGAGCAGTACTTC. This translates into CASSVTASYEQYF.

The table lists this clone with many counts. The V and J genes are TRBV10-3 and TRBJ2-3; 8 nucleotides match TRBD2. The CDR3 contains 13 residues. Germline trimming cut 8 bases from V and 4 bases from J; bases unmatched to any gene: 5. The germline V gene has CDR1 ENHRY and CDR2 SYGVKD. CDR3 in DNA: TGTGCCATCGGGCTAGCGGGCTCAGATACGCAGTATTTT. It specifies CAIGLAGSDTQYF.

This clone was seen a handful of times. The V gene is TRBV11-3, the J gene TRBJ2-1; D perhaps matches TRBD2 (6 bases). This CDR3 is built from 14 residues. CDR1 is SGHNT, CDR2 YENEEA, per germline. The ends were cut back, 6 bases at V and 4 bases at J, with 13 bases in the middle. The CDR3 protein is CASSLDGTYNEQFF. DNA for the CDR3: TGTGCCAGCAGTCTAGATGGGACTTACAATGAGCAGTTCTTC. Filled out from reference TRBV11-3 and TRBJ2-1, the complete variable domain reads EAGVVQSPRYKIIEKKQPVAFWCNPISGHNTLYWYLQNLGQGPELLIRYENEEAVDDSQLPKDRFSAERLKGVDSTLKIQPAELGDSAVYLCASSLDGTYNEQFFGPGTRLTVL.

This clone occurred a few times. The genes are TRBV7-9 and TRBJ2-1; 8 bases are a match to TRBD1. V trimming: 4 bases; J trimming: 5 bases; junction bases outside the gene matches: 4. Germline V gene sequence: CDR1 SEHNR, CDR2 FQNEAQ (reference sequence). The CDR3 sequence is 14 residues long. CDR3 loop: CASSSWTGNNEQFF. The DNA for the CDR3 is TGTGCCAGCAGCTCCTGGACAGGGAACAATGAGCAGTTCTTC.

V gene TRBV7-8 combines with J gene TRBJ1-2; 9 bases are a match to TRBD1. The V gene's germline CDR1 is SGHVS and CDR2 FQNEAQ. V lost 4 bases, J lost 8 bases, and 11 bases stayed unmatched. The CDR3 covers 15 residues. The CDR3 spells CASSYAGTGYAGYTF. As DNA, the CDR3 is TGTGCCAGCAGCTACGCCGGGACAGGGTATGCGGGCTACACCTTC.

This chain links TRBV10-3 with TRBJ1-2, with D hard to call. CDR1 is ENHRY, CDR2 SYGVKD, per germline. The CDR3 extends over 10 amino acids. V was cut by 6 bases and J by 5 bases, with 4 bases left in between. In DNA form, the CDR3 reads TGTGCCATCAGCCAGTATGGCTACACCTTC. Translated, it gives CAISQYGYTF.

The V and J genes are TRBV7-3 and TRBJ1-1, with D unclear. Germline V gives CDR1 SGHTA, CDR2 FQGTGA. V lost 0 bases and J 1 base, leaving 18 bases between the germline ends. The CDR3 contains 18 residues. CDR3 protein: CASSLTERQTTQNTEAFF. Written as DNA, the CDR3 is TGTGCCAGCAGCTTAACGGAACGCCAGACAACCCAGAACACTGAAGCTTTCTTT.

This clone was found a few times. Other DNA sequences in the sample encode the same CDR3. V and J are TRBV18 and TRBJ1-1; no clear D gene. This CDR3 has 13 amino acids. Trimming took off 2 bases at V and 1 base at J, with 5 bases between the two ends. Germline loops: CDR1 KGHSH, CDR2 LQKENI. The CDR3, as DNA: TGTGCCAGCTCACCAAAGGAGAACACTGAAGCTTTCTTT. Its translation: CASSPKENTEAFF.

This clone was detected a few times. CDR3 DNA: TGTGCCACCAGCCGACCAGGAAGGACAGATACGCAGTATTTT. It codes for CATSRPGRTDTQYF. The chain joins TRBV15 to TRBJ2-3; D is undetermined. The length of the CDR3 is 14 residues. Germline V lookup: CDR1 LNHNV, CDR2 YYDKDF (reference sequence). With 5 bases removed from V and 3 bases from J, the gap between germline ends came to 12 bases.

This chain connects TRBV5-4 to TRBJ2-1, with D tentatively TRBD2 (5 bases). V was trimmed by 0 bases and J by 11 bases, leaving 12 bases between them. Germline lookup yields CDR1 SGHNT and CDR2 YYREEE (reference sequence). The CDR3 is 13 residues long. CDR3 DNA: TGTGCCAGCAGCTTGGAGGTACCGGGGAAGCAGTTCTTC. Protein product: CASSLEVPGKQFF.

This clone was recorded a few times. This sequence joins TRBV28 and TRBJ1-2; possibly TRBD1 for D (5 bases). The CDR3 runs 14 residues. Germline V gene lookup returns CDR1 MDHEN and CDR2 SYDVKM. Trimming took 1 base from V and 6 from J, leaving 12 bases between them. The CDR3 sequence is CASSLLGTGDGYTF. The DNA of the CDR3 is TGTGCCAGCAGTTTATTGGGGACCGGCGATGGCTACACCTTC.

The gene calls are TRBV6-6 and TRBJ1-3, with unresolved D. Germline loops: CDR1 MNHNY, CDR2 SVGAGI (reference sequence). Deletions cut 0 bases from V and 4 bases from J, with 7 bases between. The CDR3 totals 14 residues. CDR3 amino acids: CASSYSSNGNTIYF. For the CDR3, the DNA is TGTGCCAGCAGTTACTCGAGCAACGGAAACACCATATATTTT.

This clone was seen more than once but under ten times. This rearrangement joins TRBV7-3 to TRBJ2-3, with D perhaps matching TRBD1 or TRBD2 (5 bases each). Trimming shortened V by 5 bases and J by 2 bases, and 17 bases separated the two germline ends. This CDR3 spans 16 amino acids. The germline V gene has CDR1 SGHTA and CDR2 FQGTGA. The DNA for the CDR3 is TGTGCCAGCAGCGTTGACAGCGGACCCGCCACAGATACGCAGTATTTT. Protein: CASSVDSGPATDTQYF.

The table lists this clone with a count of one. V and J are TRBV5-1 and TRBJ2-1, with a tentative D call TRBD2 (6 bases). This CDR3 comprises 16 residues. Trimming took off 2 bases at V and 0 bases at J, with 12 bases between the two ends. Germline CDR1 reads SGHRS; CDR2 reads YFSETQ. The CDR3 coding sequence is TGCGCCAGCAGCTTTCTAGCGCCAAGCTCCTACAATGAGCAGTTCTTC. Its protein product is CASSFLAPSSYNEQFF.

The chain links TRBV25-1 to TRBJ1-3; D is ambiguous. CDR3 length equals 14 residues. V was shortened by 2 bases and J by 4 bases, with 9 bases between the two germline ends. Per the germline V gene, CDR1 is MGHDK and CDR2 is SYGVNS. This chain's CDR3 is CASSESRSGNTIYF. CDR3 in DNA: TGTGCCAGCAGTGAAAGCCGAAGCGGAAACACCATATATTTT.

The J gene is TRBJ2-6, the V gene TRBV18; the D gene is possibly TRBD1 (5 bases). Trimming removed 5 bases from V and 0 bases from J, with 11 bases in between. This CDR3 region has 16 residues. The germline gives CDR1 KGHSH, CDR2 LQKENI. The CDR3 DNA is TGTGCCAGCTCAACTGGACAAAGCTCTGGGGCCAACGTCCTGACTTTC. Translated, it gives CASSTGQSSGANVLTF.

The chain joins TRBV11-2 to TRBJ2-3, with 9 bases that match TRBD1. CDR1 is SGHAT, CDR2 FQNNGV, per germline. The length of the CDR3 is 15 residues. The V gene end was trimmed by 5 bases and the J gene end by 3 bases; junction bases not matched to a gene: 6. The CDR3 is CASSVGGQGTDTQYF. The CDR3 DNA reads as TGTGCCAGCAGCGTTGGGGGACAGGGAACAGATACGCAGTATTTT. Full variable domain (remainder filled in from reference TRBV11-2 and TRBJ2-3): EAGVAQSPRYKIIEKRQSVAFWCNPISGHATLYWYQQILGQGPKLLIQFQNNGVVDDSQLPKDRFSAERLKGVDSTLKIQPAKLEDSAVYLCASSVGGQGTDTQYFGPGTRLTVL.

This chain connects TRBV6-6 to TRBJ1-2, with 9 bases lining up with TRBD1. This CDR3 spans 15 amino acids. Trimming at V came to 2 bases and at J to 1 base, leaving 2 bases not matched to a gene. CDR1 MNHNY and CDR2 SVGAGI come from the germline V gene (reference sequence). In DNA form, the CDR3 reads TGTGCCAGCAGTTACGGGGACAGGGTTAACTATGGCTACACCTTC. Translating gives CASSYGDRVNYGYTF.

The CDR3 reads CASSTIGTGVMGYTF. In DNA, the CDR3 is TGTGCCAGTAGTACAATCGGGACAGGGGTTATGGGCTACACCTTC. The gene calls are TRBV19 and TRBJ1-2; 10 bases are a match to TRBD1. Germline loops: CDR1 LNHDA, CDR2 SQIVND (reference sequence). J was trimmed by 8 bases and V by 4 bases; bases with no gene match: 10. This CDR3 is built from 15 residues.

The rearrangement joins TRBV19 to TRBJ2-1; no reliable D call. Germline CDR1 reads LNHDA; CDR2 reads SQIVND (reference sequence). Trimming shortened V by 5 bases and J by 9 bases, and 8 bases separated the two germline ends. The CDR3 consists of 11 residues. CDR3 amino acids: CASSQVTEQFF. The CDR3 DNA sequence: TGTGCCAGTAGTCAGGTGACTGAGCAGTTCTTC.

This chain uses TRBV4-3 with TRBJ1-4; the D is unclear. V shed 0 bases and J shed 5 bases, with 13 bases lying between them. The V gene's germline CDR1 is LGHNA and CDR2 YSLEER. The CDR3 length is 16 residues. The CDR3 nucleotides read TGCGCCAGCAGCCAAGATACAAGGGTGCTGAATGAAAAACTGTTTTTT. Amino acid sequence: CASSQDTRVLNEKLFF.

The table lists this clone with a few counts. The rearrangement joins TRBV5-4 to TRBJ2-7; D possibly matches TRBD1 or TRBD2 (6 bases each). The CDR3 is 19 residues long. V dropped 0 bases and J dropped 6 bases, with 28 bases sitting between them. Germline CDR1 reads SGHNT; CDR2 reads YYREEE (reference sequence). CDR3 DNA sequence: TGTGCCAGCAGCTTGGACCCGGGACTGGGGGACACCGGGCCCTTCGAGCAGTACTTC. It specifies CASSLDPGLGDTGPFEQYF. Filled out from reference TRBV5-4 and TRBJ2-7, the complete variable domain reads ETGVTQSPTHLIKTRGQQVTLRCSSQSGHNTVSWYQQALGQGPQFIFQYYREEENGRGNFPPRFSGLQFPNYSSELNVNALELDDSALYLCASSLDPGLGDTGPFEQYFGPGTRLTVT.

This clone was seen a single time. This chain connects TRBV11-2 to TRBJ2-1; 7 nucleotides match TRBD2. The ends lost 4 bases at V and 13 bases at J; junction bases unmatched: 10. The V gene's germline CDR1 is SGHAT and CDR2 FQNNGV. The CDR3 contains 13 residues. CDR3 in DNA: TGTGCCAGCAGCTCCTCCAGGACTAGTGAACAGTTCTTC. Its translation: CASSSSRTSEQFF. Full variable domain (remainder filled in from reference TRBV11-2 and TRBJ2-1): EAGVAQSPRYKIIEKRQSVAFWCNPISGHATLYWYQQILGQGPKLLIQFQNNGVVDDSQLPKDRFSAERLKGVDSTLKIQPAKLEDSAVYLCASSSSRTSEQFFGPGTRLTVL.